Here is one T cell receptor (beta chain) with its context. Its cognate antigen is unknown. This specimen belongs to a study of blood T cells in healthy people across ages. Regarding the study as a whole: Expanded clonotype shifts may have been confounded, as the donors had an unknown CMV status.

A second PCR of about 7 to 12 cycles used a sample-barcoded 5' primer and a J-beta primer mix. Each of the samples gave a minimum of 2.5 million paired-end reads that contained CDR3. MiXCR was run by TCRdb on the 5' RACE reads, yielding one entry per CDR3 protein. The table has 800,000 to 950,000 distinct CDR3 sequences, just under 30% seen once. The V gene's germline CDR1 is SGHTA and CDR2 FQGTGA. V was clipped by 5 bases and J by 7 bases, with 26 bases between them. The CDR3 totals 18 residues. These sequences were also reported in another study, on T cells of mothers and their children. From that study: Input to cDNA synthesis comprised all extracted RNA, at a ratio of approximately 1.6 ug per 15 ul.

The receptor's source is a woman in her forties in good health. The rearrangement links TRBV7-3 to TRBJ2-2; D is perhaps TRBD1 or TRBD2 (6 bases each). The sample comprised blood. The CDR3 sequence: CASSRTEYRDSHGGELFF. Written as DNA, the CDR3 is TGTGCCAGCAGCCGGACAGAATATCGGGACTCCCACGGCGGGGAGCTGTTTTTT.